This entry lists 2 T cell receptor beta chains sequenced from one sample in a study of CD8 T cells in ankylosing spondylitis. TCRdb reprocessed the 5' RACE reads via MiXCR and lists one record per CDR3 protein. The data contain some 300,000 distinct CDR3 sequences, roughly 20% of them singletons. The sequenced sample consisted of blood, either unsorted or a sorted T cell fraction (not recorded which). The receptors shown here come from a female donor with ankylosing spondylitis or in good health (not recorded which).

This clonotype was seen a handful of times. This sequence joins TRBV7-2 and TRBJ2-7; 16 nucleotides line up with TRBD2. Germline V gives CDR1 SGHTA, CDR2 FQGNSA. The CDR3 contains 16 residues. With V trimmed by 0 bases and J by 5 bases, 1 base remained unmatched. CDR3 bases: TGTGCCAGCAGCTTAGCCGGGACTAGCGGGAGGGACGAGCAGTACTTC. Its translation is CASSLAGTSGRDEQYF. Drawing the rest from reference TRBV7-2 and TRBJ2-7, the complete variable domain is GAGVSQSPSNKVTEKGKDVELRCDPISGHTALYWYRQSLGQGLEFLIYFQGNSAPDKSGLPSDRFSAERTGGSVSTLTIQRTQQEDSAVYLCASSLAGTSGRDEQYFGPGTRLTVT.

The sample holds many counts of this clonotype. V gene TRBV7-3 combines with J gene TRBJ2-7; D remains unclear. V gave up 1 base and J gave up 4 bases, with 2 bases separating them. The V gene's germline CDR1 is SGHTA and CDR2 FQGTGA. The CDR3 loop spans 11 amino acids. CDR3 sequence: CASSLKYEQYF. The DNA for the CDR3 is TGTGCCAGCAGCTTAAAGTACGAGCAGTACTTC.